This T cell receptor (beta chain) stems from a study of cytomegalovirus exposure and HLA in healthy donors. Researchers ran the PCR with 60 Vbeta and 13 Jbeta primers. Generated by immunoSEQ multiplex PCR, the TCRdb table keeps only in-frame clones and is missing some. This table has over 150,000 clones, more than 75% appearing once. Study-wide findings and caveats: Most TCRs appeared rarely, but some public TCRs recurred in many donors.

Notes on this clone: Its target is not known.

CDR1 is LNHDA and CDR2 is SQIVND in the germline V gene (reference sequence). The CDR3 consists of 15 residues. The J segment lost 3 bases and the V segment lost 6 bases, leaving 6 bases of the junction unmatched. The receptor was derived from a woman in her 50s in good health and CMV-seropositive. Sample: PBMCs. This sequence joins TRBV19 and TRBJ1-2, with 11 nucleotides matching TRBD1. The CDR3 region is CASRDRGRDDYGYTF. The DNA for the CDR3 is TGTGCCAGTAGGGACAGGGGGCGCGATGACTATGGCTACACCTTC.